Listed here is a single TCR beta chain. As defined, naive CD8 cells were CD45RO-negative and positively selected for CCR7, with terminally differentiated effector memory CD45RA+ cells excluded. Profiling relied on immunoSEQ multiplex PCR, and the TCRdb table lists in-frame clones only, not all of them. The data contain about 2.1 million clones, roughly 93% of them singletons. This specimen belongs to a study of shared clonotypes between healthy human individuals. Sequencing used naive CD8+ T cells from PBMCs. The TCR sequence derives from a man between 18 and 35 years old in good health. Some clones in this sample may be carry-over from other donors' samples.

The CDR3, as DNA: TGTGCCAGCAGTGACGTGAATCCGGAGACCCAGTACTTC. Amino acids: CASSDVNPETQYF. The V gene is TRBV25-1, the J gene TRBJ2-5, with D uncertain. Germline CDR1 is MGHDK and CDR2 is SYGVNS. The CDR3 extends over 13 amino acids. V was cut by 3 bases and J by 5 bases, with 10 bases left in between.